This TCR beta chain comes out of a study of metastatic and nonmetastatic thyroid tumors. Overall study context: Comparative analysis of repertoires was undertaken across blood and tumor or nodule tissue obtained from malignant and benign thyroid patients.

Study-wide results and caveats: Benign nodules reportedly had significantly lower TCR beta diversity than malignant thyroid tumors in blood and tumor.

No patient received treatment before thyroid surgery. With V trimmed by 3 bases and J by 5 bases, 8 bases remained unmatched. This CDR3 comprises 15 residues. From germline, CDR1 is SGHRS and CDR2 YFSETQ. A word on this clone: Its antigen is currently unknown.

In the original workflow: CDR3 was compared across clinicopathological groups, and the resulting differences were used to build a distant-metastasis classifier for papillary thyroid cancer. TCRdb re-clonotyped the PCR reads through MiXCR. TCRdb, not the original authors, processed these V and J calls. The sample includes around 37,000 clones, roughly 26% of them seen just once. The sequenced sample consisted of blood. The source is a female donor with papillary thyroid cancer or a benign thyroid nodule (not recorded which). Some clones in this sample may be carry-over from other donors' samples. The chain carries TRBV5-1 and TRBJ1-1; 9 bases map to TRBD1. CDR3 sequence reads: CASSSGQGRQTEAFF. The CDR3 DNA sequence: TGCGCCAGCAGCTCGGGACAGGGAAGACAGACTGAAGCTTTCTTT.